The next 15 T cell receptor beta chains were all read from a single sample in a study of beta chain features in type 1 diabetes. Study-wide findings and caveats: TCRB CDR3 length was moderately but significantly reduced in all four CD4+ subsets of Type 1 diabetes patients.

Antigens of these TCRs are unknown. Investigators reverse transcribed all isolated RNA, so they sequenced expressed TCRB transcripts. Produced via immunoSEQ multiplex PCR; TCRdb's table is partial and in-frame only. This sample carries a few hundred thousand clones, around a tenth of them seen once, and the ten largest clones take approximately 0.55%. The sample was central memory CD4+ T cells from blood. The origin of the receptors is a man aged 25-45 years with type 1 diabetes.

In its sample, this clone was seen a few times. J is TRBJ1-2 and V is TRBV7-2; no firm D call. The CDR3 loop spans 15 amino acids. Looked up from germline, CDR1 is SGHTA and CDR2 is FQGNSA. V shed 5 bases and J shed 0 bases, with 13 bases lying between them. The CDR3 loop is CASSKQGEANYGYTF. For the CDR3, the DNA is TGTGCCAGCAGCAAACAAGGCGAAGCTAACTATGGCTACACCTTC.

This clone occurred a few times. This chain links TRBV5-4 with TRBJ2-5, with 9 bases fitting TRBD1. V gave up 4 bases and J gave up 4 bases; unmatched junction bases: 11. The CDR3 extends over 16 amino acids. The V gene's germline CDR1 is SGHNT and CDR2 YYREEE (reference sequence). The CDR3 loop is CASSGMGQGGGETQYF. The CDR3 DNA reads TGTGCCAGCAGCGGCATGGGACAGGGAGGAGGAGAGACCCAGTACTTC.

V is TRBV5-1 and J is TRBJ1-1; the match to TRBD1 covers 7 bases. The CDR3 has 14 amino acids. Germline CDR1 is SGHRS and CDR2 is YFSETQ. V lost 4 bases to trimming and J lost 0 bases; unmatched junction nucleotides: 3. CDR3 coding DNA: TGCGCCAGCAGCCCCCAGGGGGTGAACACTGAAGCTTTCTTT. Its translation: CASSPQGVNTEAFF.

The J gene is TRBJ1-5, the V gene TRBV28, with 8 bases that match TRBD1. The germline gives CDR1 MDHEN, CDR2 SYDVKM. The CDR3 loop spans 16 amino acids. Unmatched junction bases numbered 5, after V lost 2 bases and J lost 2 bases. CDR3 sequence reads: CASSLTTGVGNQPQHF. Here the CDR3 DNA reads TGTGCCAGCAGTTTAACGACAGGGGTTGGCAATCAGCCCCAGCATTTT.

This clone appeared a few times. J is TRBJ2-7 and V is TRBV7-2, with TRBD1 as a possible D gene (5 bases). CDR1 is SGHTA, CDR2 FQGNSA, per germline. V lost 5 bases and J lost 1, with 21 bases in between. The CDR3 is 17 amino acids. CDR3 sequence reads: CASSPRTGRDRSYEQYF. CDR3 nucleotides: TGTGCCAGCAGCCCCCGTACAGGCAGGGATAGGTCCTACGAGCAGTACTTC.

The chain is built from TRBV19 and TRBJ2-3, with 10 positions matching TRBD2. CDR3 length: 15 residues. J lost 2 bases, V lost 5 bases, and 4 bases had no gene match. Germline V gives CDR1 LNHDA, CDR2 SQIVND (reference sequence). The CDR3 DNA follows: TGTGCCAGTAGTTTCGGGACTAGCGACACAGATACGCAGTATTTT. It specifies CASSFGTSDTDTQYF.

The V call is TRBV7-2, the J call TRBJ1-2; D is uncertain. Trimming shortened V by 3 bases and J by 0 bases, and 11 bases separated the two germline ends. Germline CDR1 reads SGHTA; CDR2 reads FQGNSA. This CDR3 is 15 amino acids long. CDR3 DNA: TGTGCCAGCAGCTTGGACGGACGGTCTAACTATGGCTACACCTTC. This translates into CASSLDGRSNYGYTF.

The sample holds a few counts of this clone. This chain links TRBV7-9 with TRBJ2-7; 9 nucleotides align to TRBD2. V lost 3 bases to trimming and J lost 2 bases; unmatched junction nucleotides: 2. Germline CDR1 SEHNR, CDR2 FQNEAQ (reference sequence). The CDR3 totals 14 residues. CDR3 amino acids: CASSFSGRTYEQYF. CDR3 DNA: TGTGCCAGCAGCTTTAGCGGGAGAACCTACGAGCAGTACTTC.

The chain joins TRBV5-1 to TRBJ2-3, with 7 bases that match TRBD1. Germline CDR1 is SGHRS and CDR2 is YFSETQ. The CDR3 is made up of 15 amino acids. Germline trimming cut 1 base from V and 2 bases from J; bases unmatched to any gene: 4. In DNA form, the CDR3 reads TGCGCCAGCAGCTTGTGGGGACAGCCCACAGATACGCAGTATTTT. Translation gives CASSLWGQPTDTQYF.

The CDR3 DNA is TGTGCCATCGGGCCTAGCGGGAGCTACGAGCAGTACTTC. It encodes CAIGPSGSYEQYF. The chain couples TRBV6-5 to TRBJ2-7; 10 bases are shared with TRBD2. The CDR3 sequence is 13 residues long. V dropped 10 bases and J dropped 3; count of bases not matched to a gene: 6. CDR1 is MNHEY, CDR2 SVGAGI, per germline.

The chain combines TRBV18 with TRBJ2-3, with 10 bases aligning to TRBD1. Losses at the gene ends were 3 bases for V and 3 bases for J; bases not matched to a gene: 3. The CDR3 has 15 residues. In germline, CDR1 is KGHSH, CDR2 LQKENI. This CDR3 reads CASSPTGGRTDTQYF. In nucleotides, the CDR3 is TGTGCCAGCTCACCGACAGGGGGCCGGACAGATACGCAGTATTTT. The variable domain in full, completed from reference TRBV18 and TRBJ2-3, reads NAGVMQNPRHLVRRRGQEARLRCSPMKGHSHVYWYRQLPEEGLKFMVYLQKENIIDESGMPKERFSAEFPKEGPSILRIQQVVRGDSAAYFCASSPTGGRTDTQYFGPGTRLTVL.

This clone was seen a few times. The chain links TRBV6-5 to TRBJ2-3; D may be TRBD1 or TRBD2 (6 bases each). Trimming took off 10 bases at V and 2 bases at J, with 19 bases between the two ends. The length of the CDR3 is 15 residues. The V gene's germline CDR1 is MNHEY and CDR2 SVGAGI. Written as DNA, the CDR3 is TGTGCCACCTCTTTGGGGGGCCCTCTCACAGATACGCAGTATTTT. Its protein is CATSLGGPLTDTQYF.

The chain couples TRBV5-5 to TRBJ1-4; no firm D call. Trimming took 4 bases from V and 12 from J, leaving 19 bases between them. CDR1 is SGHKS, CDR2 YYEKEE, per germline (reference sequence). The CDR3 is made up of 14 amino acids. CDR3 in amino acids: CASSPDTNVEELFF. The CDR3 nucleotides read TGTGCCAGCAGCCCCGACACGAATGTGGAGGAACTGTTTTTT.

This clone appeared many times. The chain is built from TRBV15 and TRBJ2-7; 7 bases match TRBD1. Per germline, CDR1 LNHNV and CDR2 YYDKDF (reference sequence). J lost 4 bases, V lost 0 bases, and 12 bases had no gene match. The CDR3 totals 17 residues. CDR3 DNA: TGTGCCACCAGCAGAGATTTAGCGACAGGGTGGAGGTACGAGCAGTACTTC. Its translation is CATSRDLATGWRYEQYF.

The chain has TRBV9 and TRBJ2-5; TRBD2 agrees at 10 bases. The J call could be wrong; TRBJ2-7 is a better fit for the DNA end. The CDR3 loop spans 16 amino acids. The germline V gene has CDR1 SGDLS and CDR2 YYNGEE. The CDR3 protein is CASSVVALAGNYEQYF. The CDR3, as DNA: TGTGCCAGCAGCGTAGTTGCACTAGCGGGAAACTACGAGCAGTACTTC.